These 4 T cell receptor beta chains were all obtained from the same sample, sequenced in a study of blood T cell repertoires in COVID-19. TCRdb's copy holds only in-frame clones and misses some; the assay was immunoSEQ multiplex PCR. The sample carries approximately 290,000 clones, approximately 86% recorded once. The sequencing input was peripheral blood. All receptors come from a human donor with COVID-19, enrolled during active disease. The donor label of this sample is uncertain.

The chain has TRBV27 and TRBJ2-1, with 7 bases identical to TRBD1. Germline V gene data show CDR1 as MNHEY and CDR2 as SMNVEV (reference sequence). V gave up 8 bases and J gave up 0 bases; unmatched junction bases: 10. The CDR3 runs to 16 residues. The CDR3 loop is CASYIRQGFSYNEQFF. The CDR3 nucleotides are TGTGCCAGCTATATCAGACAGGGATTCTCCTACAATGAGCAGTTCTTC.

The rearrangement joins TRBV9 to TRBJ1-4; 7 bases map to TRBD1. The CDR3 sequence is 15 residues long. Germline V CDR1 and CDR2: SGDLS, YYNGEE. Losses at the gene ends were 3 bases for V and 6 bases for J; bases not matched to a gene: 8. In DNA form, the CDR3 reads TGTGCCAGCAGCGCCAGCCGGGACAGATATGAAAAACTGTTTTTT. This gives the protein CASSASRDRYEKLFF. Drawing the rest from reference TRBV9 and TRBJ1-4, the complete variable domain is DSGVTQTPKHLITATGQRVTLRCSPRSGDLSVYWYQQSLDQGLQFLIQYYNGEERAKGNILERFSAQQFPDLHSELNLSSLELGDSALYFCASSASRDRYEKLFFGSGTQLSVL.

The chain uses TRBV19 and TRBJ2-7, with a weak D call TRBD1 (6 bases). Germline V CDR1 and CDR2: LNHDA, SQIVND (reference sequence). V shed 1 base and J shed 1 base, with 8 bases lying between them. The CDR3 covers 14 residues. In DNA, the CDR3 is TGTGCCAGTAGTATAGGACAGGCATCCTACGAGCAGTACTTC. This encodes CASSIGQASYEQYF.

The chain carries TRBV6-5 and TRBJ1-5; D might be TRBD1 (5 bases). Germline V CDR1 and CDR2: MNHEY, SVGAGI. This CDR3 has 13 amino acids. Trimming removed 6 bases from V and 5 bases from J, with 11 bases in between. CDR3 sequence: CASRRQRDQPQHF. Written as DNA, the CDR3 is TGTGCCAGCAGGCGACAGCGTGATCAGCCCCAGCATTTT.